This entry is about one T cell receptor (beta chain). The clone's antigen remains unknown. Per-base quality was not reported, and no clone a single base away is much larger than it. This specimen comes from a study of CD8 T cells in Susac syndrome (dated by TCRdb to about 2019). Regarding the study in general: Whether CD8+ T cell activation and differentiation in Susac syndrome was antigen driven was tested using repertoire sequencing.

Peripheral blood CD8+ and CD4+ T cells from healthy donors, Susac syndrome patients and multiple sclerosis patients were profiled by high-throughput TCR beta sequencing. Healthy donors were age- and sex-matched controls. Bulk CD8+ and CD4+ T cells were purified by magnetic negative isolation, while CD8+ TEMRA cells were enriched using FACS. Blood was drawn into EDTA tubes, processed within 24 hours, and PBMCs were isolated by density gradient centrifugation. PBMCs intended for TCR sequencing were cryopreserved in liquid nitrogen and thawed later in a water bath at 37 degrees C. Purity of sorted or isolated CD4+, CD8+ and CD8+ TEMRA cells was at least 90%. RNA was extracted with the RNeasy kit and about 0.5 to 1 ug was reverse transcribed using random hexamers. TCR beta CDR3 regions were amplified with the immunoSEQ multiplex PCR assay covering 54 Vbeta and 13 Jbeta segments. Bias from PCR amplification was corrected by using a synthetic template baseline for primer optimization and for computational correction. Under the source paper's analysis protocol: Reads were assigned to V, D and J genes according to IMGT and analyzed in immunoSEQ Analyzer, with only productive sequences retained. Clonality was computed as one minus Shannon entropy normalized by log2 of the number of productive unique sequences. Public and private clones were assessed among the 100 most prevalent clones of each patient and control. Clones were defined as Susac-specific if absent from the healthy and MS cohorts, from over a thousand published viral clones and from other ImmuneACCESS disease sequences. TCRdb reanalyzed the raw reads on its own, using fastp at Q25 for trimming and MiXCR for clone calling, and kept in-frame beta chains. Rows with one shared CDR3 protein collapse into an entry with the most common genes and DNA. TCRdb's processing, not the authors' own work, is the source of the V and J calls. This sample gives approximately 160,000 distinct CDR3 sequences in total; 80% to 95% of them show up just once. The ten largest account for more than 0.11% of the sample.

Paper-wide results and their limitations: The number of individuals in the TCR sequencing and HLA analysis was recognized as being relatively small.

The V and J ends are trimmed by 6 bases and 1 base, leaving 9 bases between them. The germline V gene gives CDR1 as SNHLY and CDR2 as FYNNEI. Reading from cysteine to phenylalanine, the CDR3 counts 13 amino acids. Here the CDR3 DNA is all that survives: 39 bases in frame from base 1. This chain joins TRBV2 to TRBJ1-1; the D region possibly corresponds to TRBD1 (5 bases align). The sequence was collected from a human donor in good health. What was sequenced was CD4+ T cells from PBMCs. The DNA sequence reads TGTGCCAGCAGCGGAGACAGGAACACTGAAGCTTTCTTT. Its protein is CASSGDRNTEAFF. When the CDR3 is completed using the reference TRBV2 and TRBJ1-1 genes on either side, the full variable domain is EPEVTQTPSHQVTQMGQEVILRCVPISNHLYFYWYRQILGQKVEFLVSFYNNEISEKSEIFDDQFSVERPDGSNFTLKIRSTKLEDSAMYFCASSGDRNTEAFFGQGTRLTVV.